This T cell receptor (beta chain) was identified during a study of cytomegalovirus exposure and HLA in healthy donors. A word on this clone: The antigen is unknown.

CDR3 size: 15 residues. Looked up from germline, CDR1 is SGHAT and CDR2 is FQNNGV. V gave up 5 bases and J gave up 5 bases, with 16 bases separating them. Study outcomes and limitations: A few chains linked to CMV were shown in vitro to be specific for CMV antigens.

Both 60 Vbeta primers and 13 Jbeta primers went into the PCR. This table comes from immunoSEQ multiplex PCR, and its TCRdb copy is limited to in-frame clones, with some not included. Seen in this sample are roughly 62,000 clones; the ten most common clones hold 3.5% to 4%. This sequence joins TRBV11-2 and TRBJ2-4, with a tentative D call TRBD1 (6 bases). Sequencing was carried out using PBMCs. The source of this sequence is a male donor in good health and CMV-seronegative. The CDR3 DNA reads as TGTGCCAGCAGCCCAGGGTGGCCAGGGGAAAACATTCAGTACTTC. Protein: CASSPGWPGENIQYF.